This passage covers 23 T cell receptor beta chains from one sample sequenced in a study of OX40 agonist ivuxolimab in advanced cancers. Sequencing used immunoSEQ multiplex PCR; TCRdb keeps in-frame clones, though not all of them. The table has 65,000 to 90,000 clones, roughly 85% seen once. The input for sequencing was CD4+ or CD8+ T cells sorted from blood, taken in a trial of the OX40 agonist ivuxolimab. Receptors originate from an adult with an advanced solid tumor such as melanoma, head and neck, liver or kidney cancer.

The chain recombines TRBV5-1 with TRBJ2-3; D possibly corresponds to TRBD2 (5 bases). In germline, CDR1 is SGHRS, CDR2 YFSETQ. The CDR3 runs 15 residues. Trimming took 7 bases from V and 1 from J, leaving 16 bases between them. As DNA, the CDR3 is TGCGCCAGCTCTCCCGGGGATTTCGGCACAGATACGCAGTATTTT. This sequence encodes CASSPGDFGTDTQYF.

This chain uses TRBV5-8 with TRBJ2-1, with unresolved D. Germline V gene sequence: CDR1 SGHTS, CDR2 YDEGEE. The V end lost 2 bases, the J end lost 8 bases, and 8 bases lay between the germline ends. The CDR3 is 12 amino acids. CDR3 bases: TGTGCCAGCAGCTTCCTTGTGCATGAGCAGTTCTTC. It yields the protein CASSFLVHEQFF. Full variable domain (rest looked up from reference TRBV5-8 and TRBJ2-1): EAGVTQSPTHLIKTRGQQATLRCSPISGHTSVYWYQQALGLGLQFLLWYDEGEERNRGNFPPRFSGRQFPNYSSELNVNALELEDSALYLCASSFLVHEQFFGPGTRLTVL.

The chain employs TRBV7-9 and TRBJ2-4; 8 nucleotides align to TRBD2. Germline V gene sequence: CDR1 SEHNR, CDR2 FQNEAQ (reference sequence). This CDR3 region has 14 residues. The V and J ends lost 5 bases and 15 bases, in that order; junction bases with no gene match: 15. The CDR3 DNA reads as TGTGCCAGCAGCGACCCGGGACTAGGGTTTCGACGGTACTTC. Encoded protein: CASSDPGLGFRRYF.

This clone was observed a handful of times. V is TRBV7-2 and J is TRBJ2-1, with 12 bases lining up with TRBD2. Looked up from germline, CDR1 is SGHTA and CDR2 is FQGNSA. CDR3 length equals 15 residues. The V and J ends lost 2 bases and 9 bases, in that order; junction bases with no gene match: 5. In nucleotides, the CDR3 is TGTGCCAGCAGCTTATTCCTAGCGGGGGGGCGTGAGCAGTTCTTC. Translating it yields CASSLFLAGGREQFF.

The V and J genes are TRBV19 and TRBJ1-1; D remains unclear. The CDR3 is made up of 12 amino acids. Between the trimmed V and J ends, which lost 2 bases and 10 bases, there was a span of 11 bases. Germline V gene sequence: CDR1 LNHDA, CDR2 SQIVND (reference sequence). The CDR3 region has the DNA TGTGCCAGTAGTATACGAGAGACTAGAGCTTTCTTT. Its translation is CASSIRETRAFF.

The V call is TRBV7-9, the J call TRBJ2-7, with 9 bases matching TRBD1. Germline V gives CDR1 SEHNR, CDR2 FQNEAQ (reference sequence). The CDR3 covers 14 residues. The ends lost 1 base at V and 4 bases at J; junction bases unmatched: 2. The CDR3 DNA reads as TGTGCCAGCAGCTTAGTGGGACAGGGTTACGAGCAGTACTTC. Its translation: CASSLVGQGYEQYF. The variable domain in full, with the rest retrieved from reference TRBV7-9 and TRBJ2-7, is DTGVSQNPRHKITKRGQNVTFRCDPISEHNRLYWYRQTLGQGPEFLTYFQNEAQLEKSRLLSDRFSAERPKGSFSTLEIQRTEQGDSAMYLCASSLVGQGYEQYFGPGTRLTVT.

In its sample, this clone was seen a few times. The V gene is TRBV2, the J gene TRBJ2-7; 10 bases align to TRBD2. Looked up from germline, CDR1 is SNHLY and CDR2 is FYNNEI. The V gene end was trimmed by 6 bases and the J gene end by 6 bases; junction bases not matched to a gene: 8. The CDR3 runs 14 residues. The CDR3 nucleotides are TGTGCCAGCAGGAGCGGGGGGGCGGCCGGCGAGCAGTACTTC. As protein: CASRSGGAAGEQYF.

This chain joins TRBV4-3 and TRBJ2-4; D call uncertain. Trimming left V 0 bases short and J 7 bases short, with 16 bases between. From germline, CDR1 is LGHNA and CDR2 YSLEER. CDR3 length equals 16 residues. CDR3 DNA: TGCGCCAGCAGCCAAGAAGCCAGAGCCGTCCCTAACATTCAGTACTTC. Protein product: CASSQEARAVPNIQYF.

This chain joins TRBV7-9 and TRBJ1-6; 9 bases agree with TRBD1. CDR1 is SEHNR, CDR2 FQNEAQ, per germline (reference sequence). The length of the CDR3 is 14 residues. V was pared by 5 bases and J by 8 bases, with 4 bases of the junction left unmatched. CDR3 in DNA: TGTGCCAGCAGCGAACAGGGGGCGGATTCACCCCTCCACTTT. Translated, it gives CASSEQGADSPLHF. Full variable domain (outside the CDR3, taken from reference TRBV7-9 and TRBJ1-6): DTGVSQNPRHKITKRGQNVTFRCDPISEHNRLYWYRQTLGQGPEFLTYFQNEAQLEKSRLLSDRFSAERPKGSFSTLEIQRTEQGDSAMYLCASSEQGADSPLHFGNGTRLTVT.

The rearrangement links TRBV14 to TRBJ1-4; TRBD1 agrees at 8 bases. V lost 4 bases to trimming and J lost 7 bases; unmatched junction nucleotides: 8. The germline V gene has CDR1 SGHDN and CDR2 FVKESK. The CDR3 loop spans 15 amino acids. CDR3 protein: CASSPGGSVGEKLFF. For the CDR3, the DNA is TGTGCCAGCAGCCCAGGGGGCTCGGTCGGTGAAAAACTGTTTTTT.

This clone has only a few counts. The chain uses TRBV14 and TRBJ1-4; perhaps TRBD1 as D (5 bases). Germline loops: CDR1 SGHDN, CDR2 FVKESK. CDR3 size: 19 residues. V lost 1 base to trimming and J lost 0 bases, with 18 bases between them. CDR3 in amino acids: CASSQGMGRQRATNEKLFF. DNA of the CDR3: TGTGCCAGCAGCCAAGGAATGGGTCGACAGCGAGCAACTAATGAAAAACTGTTTTTT.

The gene calls are TRBV11-2 and TRBJ2-1; 7 bases agree with TRBD1. The CDR3 extends over 14 amino acids. Germline V gives CDR1 SGHAT, CDR2 FQNNGV. J gave up 2 bases and V 5 bases, and 3 bases lay outside the gene matches. DNA of the CDR3: TGTGCCAGCAGCCGGGACAGTACCTACAATGAGCAGTTCTTC. Its translation: CASSRDSTYNEQFF.

The chain couples TRBV19 to TRBJ1-5, with D possibly being TRBD1 (5 bases). The CDR3 runs 14 residues. From germline, CDR1 is LNHDA and CDR2 SQIVND (reference sequence). Trimming took off 6 bases at V and 5 bases at J, with 14 bases between the two ends. The CDR3 bases are TGTGCCAGTAGGGGGGGGGACGGTCATCAGCCCCAGCATTTT. Protein: CASRGGDGHQPQHF.

The chain combines TRBV6-1 with TRBJ2-6, with D perhaps matching TRBD1 (5 bases). Per the germline V gene, CDR1 is MNHNS and CDR2 is SASEGT. The CDR3 covers 14 residues. V was pared by 8 bases and J by 1 base, with 9 bases between. CDR3 coding DNA: TGTGCCAGCGACAGTACTTCTGGGGCCAACGTCCTGACTTTC. This codes for CASDSTSGANVLTF.

The genes are TRBV4-3 and TRBJ1-6, with no clear D. This CDR3 spans 17 amino acids. Germline CDR1 and CDR2: LGHNA and YSLEER. Trimming removed 4 bases from V and 9 bases from J, with 22 bases in between. The DNA for the CDR3 is TGCGCCAGCAGCCCAAGATATCGGCACGACACAAGTTCACCCCTCCACTTT. Its translation is CASSPRYRHDTSSPLHF.

V and J are TRBV25-1 and TRBJ2-5; the match to TRBD2 covers 7 bases. The CDR3 runs to 12 residues. The J segment lost 4 bases and the V segment lost 4 bases, leaving 0 bases of the junction unmatched. From germline, CDR1 is MGHDK and CDR2 SYGVNS. The CDR3 nucleotides are TGTGCCAGCAGTGGGGGGGGAGAGACCCAGTACTTC. This translates into CASSGGGETQYF.

The rearrangement uses TRBV6-1 and TRBJ2-3; D may be TRBD2 (5 bases). The V end was cut by 4 bases, the J end by 0 bases, with 14 bases between. Germline V gene data show CDR1 as MNHNS and CDR2 as SASEGT. CDR3 length: 16 amino acids. The CDR3 DNA follows: TGTGCCAGCAGTGTAATTTTAACGGGGAGCACAGATACGCAGTATTTT. This encodes CASSVILTGSTDTQYF.

The rearrangement links TRBV20-1 to TRBJ1-2; possible D gene TRBD1, 6 bases. This CDR3 comprises 11 residues. In germline, CDR1 is DFQATT, CDR2 SNEGSKA (reference sequence). With 6 bases removed from V and 6 bases from J, the gap between germline ends came to 11 bases. The CDR3 region is CSAKYRDGYTF. The DNA for the CDR3 is TGCAGTGCGAAATACAGGGATGGCTACACCTTC.

A few counts support this clone. V usage is TRBV6-4 and J usage is TRBJ1-5; tentatively, D is TRBD1 (5 bases). Germline CDR1 reads MRHNA; CDR2 reads SNTAGT. This CDR3 contains 13 residues. With 5 bases removed from V and 3 bases from J, the gap between germline ends came to 8 bases. CDR3 in amino acids: CASSRQPNQPQHF. The CDR3 DNA follows: TGTGCCAGCAGTCGACAGCCCAATCAGCCCCAGCATTTT.

The CDR3 DNA reads TGTGCCAGCAGCACCTGGGACGCACGCACAGATACGCAGTATTTT. It yields the protein CASSTWDARTDTQYF. The chain links TRBV7-9 to TRBJ2-3; D might be TRBD1 or TRBD2, each matching 5 bases. The CDR3 is 15 amino acids. V lost 5 bases, J lost 1 base, and 13 bases lay in between. Germline V lookup: CDR1 SEHNR, CDR2 FQNEAQ (reference sequence). The complete variable domain, with remaining parts taken from reference TRBV7-9 and TRBJ2-3, reads DTGVSQNPRHKITKRGQNVTFRCDPISEHNRLYWYRQTLGQGPEFLTYFQNEAQLEKSRLLSDRFSAERPKGSFSTLEIQRTEQGDSAMYLCASSTWDARTDTQYFGPGTRLTVL.

This chain joins TRBV19 and TRBJ2-2, with D perhaps matching TRBD2 (5 bases). CDR1 and CDR2 (germline): LNHDA, SQIVND (reference sequence). Deletions cut 6 bases from V and 0 bases from J, with 8 bases between. CDR3 length equals 14 residues. The CDR3 coding sequence is TGTGCCAGTAGACGGGATACGAACACCGGGGAGCTGTTTTTT. It yields the protein CASRRDTNTGELFF.

In regard to this clone: Other DNA sequences in the sample encode the same CDR3. CDR3 amino acids: CASSPTGTGYNSPLHF. The DNA of the CDR3 is TGTGCCAGCTCACCGACCGGGACCGGCTATAATTCACCCCTCCACTTT. The chain recombines TRBV18 with TRBJ1-6, with TRBD1 as a possible D gene (5 bases). The V end lost 3 bases, the J end lost 3 bases, and 12 bases lay between the germline ends. Germline CDR1 KGHSH, CDR2 LQKENI. CDR3 length equals 16 residues.

CDR3 residues: CASSLSDRDEQYF. In DNA, the CDR3 is TGTGCCAGCAGCTTATCGGACAGGGACGAGCAGTACTTC. The chain is built from TRBV9 and TRBJ2-7; 8 bases map to TRBD1. Germline assignment: CDR1 SGDLS and CDR2 YYNGEE. The V segment lost 4 bases and the J segment 5 bases; nucleotides outside the gene matches: 5. This CDR3 spans 13 amino acids.